The text below deals with one TCR beta chain. Its antigen is unknown. The sample comes from a study of siplizumab effects on memory and regulatory T cells. Trimming removed 6 bases from V and 4 bases from J, with 16 bases in between. Germline V lookup: CDR1 MNHNS, CDR2 SASEGT. The CDR3 is 14 amino acids. Study-wide results and caveats: For siplizumab cultures, the suppressive function of their proliferating Tregs was not confirmed.

Some clones are missing from TCRdb's copy, which holds only in-frame ones; the method was immunoSEQ multiplex PCR. This table holds approximately 120,000 clones, about 90% found once. The clonotype was recovered from a human donor in good health. Specimen: Tregs sorted from blood. J is TRBJ2-7 and V is TRBV6-1; D may correspond to TRBD1 or TRBD2 (6 bases each). The DNA for the CDR3 is TGTGCCAGCAGCCGCGGGGACAACTGGTACGAGCAGTACTTC. It is translated as CASSRGDNWYEQYF.